This T cell receptor (beta chain) was captured in a study of blood T cell repertoires in COVID-19. CDR1 is SGHRS, CDR2 YFSETQ, per germline. The CDR3 sequence is 13 residues long. Trimming removed 1 base from V and 2 bases from J, with 6 bases in between. Profiled with immunoSEQ multiplex PCR; TCRdb holds only in-frame clones, not every one. The data contain roughly 200,000 clones, 80% to 90% of them seen just once; the ten biggest clones take up about 5%. The chain combines TRBV5-1 with TRBJ2-5, with a weak D call TRBD1 (5 bases). Specimen: peripheral blood. This receptor was taken from an elderly woman with acute or convalescent COVID-19. The CDR3 DNA sequence: TGCGCCAGCAGCTTGCAGGGACAAGAGACCCAGTACTTC. It is translated as CASSLQGQETQYF.